This T cell receptor beta chain derives from a study of blood T cell repertoires in COVID-19. Turning to the study itself: Researchers got acute and convalescent COVID-19 samples from the United States, Italy and Spain. Sample material is recorded as cDNA or gDNA derived from T cells, B-cell-depleted T cells, or PBMCs.

The V end lost 1 base, the J end lost 2 bases, and 9 bases lay between the germline ends. Germline lookup yields CDR1 SEHNR and CDR2 FQNEAQ (reference sequence). The CDR3 sequence is 15 residues long. Data came from immunoSEQ multiplex PCR; TCRdb stores just in-frame clones and leaves some out. This repertoire shows 150,000 or so clones, about 70% found once; its top ten account for less than 2.5%. The rearrangement uses TRBV7-9 and TRBJ2-1; D not certain. This TCR was recovered from a woman aged 70 to 79 with acute or convalescent COVID-19. The sequenced sample was peripheral blood. The CDR3 reads CASSLDPRAYNEQFF. DNA of the CDR3: TGTGCCAGCAGCTTAGATCCCCGAGCCTACAATGAGCAGTTCTTC.